Following are 17 T cell receptor beta chains from one sample sequenced in a study of shared clonotypes between healthy human individuals. Produced via immunoSEQ multiplex PCR; TCRdb's table is partial and in-frame only. The sample lists about 2.2 million clones, approximately 94% occurring once. CD8 cells regarded as naive lacked CD45RO, were positively chosen for CCR7, and omitted terminally differentiated effector memory CD45RA+ cells. The sequencing sample was made of naive CD8+ T cells from PBMCs. These receptors were collected from a man between 18 and 35 years old in good health. Some clones in this sample may be carry-over from other donors' samples.

This chain connects TRBV30 to TRBJ2-7, with D possibly matching TRBD1 (6 bases). There are 13 residues in the CDR3. Germline CDR1 GTSNPN, CDR2 SVGIG (reference sequence). Trimming took 1 base from V and 5 from J, leaving 12 bases between them. The CDR3 bases are TGTGCCTGGAGTGGGCAGGGGTACGACGAGCAGTACTTC. This codes for CAWSGQGYDEQYF. Complete variable domain (other parts from reference TRBV30 and TRBJ2-7): SQTIHQWPATLVQPVGSPLSLECTVEGTSNPNLYWYRQAAGRGLQLLFYSVGIGQISSEVPQNLSASRPQDRQFILSSKKLLLSDSGFYLCAWSGQGYDEQYFGPGTRLTVT.

The chain joins TRBV6-5 to TRBJ1-2, with D maybe TRBD1 (5 bases). Germline assignment: CDR1 MNHEY and CDR2 SVGAGI. Trimming took 7 bases from V and 6 from J, leaving 15 bases between them. The CDR3 consists of 13 residues. This CDR3 reads CASTLTGTHGYTF. The CDR3 coding sequence is TGTGCCAGCACCCTAACCGGGACTCATGGCTACACCTTC.

This clone occurred a few times. This CDR3 is also generated by other DNA sequences in the sample. The chain links TRBV27 to TRBJ2-7; D not certain. The CDR3 length is 13 residues. With 3 bases removed from V and 2 bases from J, the gap between germline ends came to 8 bases. Germline V gene data show CDR1 as MNHEY and CDR2 as SMNVEV (reference sequence). In DNA, the CDR3 is TGTGCCAGCAGTTTGGGCTACACCTACGAGCAGTACTTC. As protein: CASSLGYTYEQYF.

The V and J genes are TRBV27 and TRBJ2-2, with D possibly TRBD1 on 6 matching bases. CDR3 length equals 13 residues. Germline values: CDR1 MNHEY, CDR2 SMNVEV (reference sequence). V lost 6 bases and J lost 6, with 11 bases in between. The CDR3 DNA reads as TGTGCCAGCAGCCAACAGGGTGCCGGGGAGCTGTTTTTT. Translated, it gives CASSQQGAGELFF.

The CDR3 loop is CASSPGTALNQPQHF. The CDR3 region has the DNA TGTGCCAGCAGCCCGGGAACAGCCCTCAATCAGCCCCAGCATTTT. This chain joins TRBV7-8 and TRBJ1-5; D not resolved. This CDR3 is 15 amino acids long. Germline CDR1 SGHVS, CDR2 FQNEAQ. V was cut by 5 bases and J by 3 bases, with 14 bases left in between.

About this clone itself: A clone one base away is much larger, so this may be a read error. Other DNA sequences within the sample encode an identical CDR3. The chain uses TRBV19 and TRBJ1-5; D not certain. The V end was cut by 3 bases, the J end by 1 base, with 7 bases between. Germline V gene lookup returns CDR1 LNHDA and CDR2 SQIVND (reference sequence). This CDR3 spans 14 amino acids. The CDR3 DNA reads as TGTGCCAGTAGTATCCGAGACAGCAATCAGCCCCAGCATTTT. Translating it yields CASSIRDSNQPQHF.

J is TRBJ2-7 and V is TRBV4-2, with TRBD1 as a possible D gene (5 bases). V was cut by 1 base and J by 3 bases, with 13 bases left in between. The CDR3 totals 15 residues. Per germline, CDR1 LGHNA and CDR2 YNFKEQ. The CDR3 sequence is CASSQAGGRGYEQYF. The CDR3 DNA follows: TGTGCCAGCAGCCAAGCGGGTGGAAGGGGCTACGAGCAGTACTTC.

As concerns this clone: At the DNA level, this CDR3 is encoded by other sequences in the same sample as well. This chain links TRBV7-2 with TRBJ2-7; TRBD2 is a possible D gene (6 bases). V gave up 0 bases and J gave up 0 bases, with 9 bases separating them. CDR1 is SGHTA, CDR2 FQGNSA, per germline. CDR3 length: 15 residues. CDR3 sequence (DNA): TGTGCCAGCAGCTTAGCGGCGGGGAGCTCCTACGAGCAGTACTTC. Its protein product is CASSLAAGSSYEQYF.

This chain joins TRBV2 and TRBJ2-3; D may correspond to TRBD1 or TRBD2 (5 bases each). This CDR3 region has 15 residues. V lost 8 bases and J lost 2, with 17 bases in between. Per the germline V gene, CDR1 is SNHLY and CDR2 is FYNNEI. CDR3 region: CASEEAGTPTDTQYF. The DNA for the CDR3 is TGTGCCAGCGAGGAGGCCGGGACCCCCACAGATACGCAGTATTTT.

This chain joins TRBV19 and TRBJ2-5; perhaps TRBD2 as D (5 bases). The tail of the sequence fits TRBJ2-7 better, so the J call may be wrong. The CDR3 is made up of 13 amino acids. CDR1 and CDR2 from the germline V gene are LNHDA and SQIVND (reference sequence). CDR3 in amino acids: CASSNPFGDEQYF. The CDR3 DNA reads TGTGCCAGTAGTAACCCCTTCGGGGACGAGCAGTACTTC.

Of note for this clone: A read error may produce the germline difference seen at one junction end. V gene TRBV6-1 combines with J gene TRBJ2-7; the D call may be TRBD1 or TRBD2 (5 bases each). Germline V gene lookup returns CDR1 MNHNS and CDR2 SASEGT. The CDR3 is 15 amino acids. Written as DNA, the CDR3 is TGTGCCAGCAGTGAAACCCCAGGGACCTCCAACGAGCAGTACTTC. It yields the protein CASSETPGTSNEQYF.

As to this clone: One junction end does not reproduce the germline sequence, and a read error may be involved. The chain carries TRBV13 and TRBJ1-4; D unresolved. The CDR3 consists of 13 residues. In germline, CDR1 is PRHDT, CDR2 FYEKMQ (reference sequence). CDR3 sequence (DNA): TGTGCCAGCAGCTTAGCCTTTAATGGAAAACTGTTTTTT. Amino acids: CASSLAFNGKLFF.

A single count supports this clone. V is TRBV11-2 and J is TRBJ2-5; D is unresolved. Germline values: CDR1 SGHAT, CDR2 FQNNGV. Trimming took off 2 bases at V and 5 bases at J, with 6 bases between the two ends. The CDR3 runs to 12 residues. This CDR3 is CASSLWRETQYF. The CDR3 coding sequence is TGTGCCAGCAGCTTATGGCGGGAGACCCAGTACTTC.

The V call is TRBV4-1, the J call TRBJ2-1; 7 bases fit TRBD1. The length of the CDR3 is 16 residues. The germline gives CDR1 MGHRA, CDR2 YSYEKL. Losses at the gene ends were 3 bases for V and 10 bases for J; bases not matched to a gene: 15. Here the CDR3 reads CASSHPQRGQEMEQFF. DNA for the CDR3: TGCGCCAGCAGCCATCCCCAACGTGGACAGGAGATGGAGCAGTTCTTC.

The V and J genes are TRBV5-6 and TRBJ2-5; D call uncertain. Germline V gene lookup returns CDR1 SGHDT and CDR2 YYEEEE. CDR3 length: 14 amino acids. V gave up 0 bases and J gave up 5 bases, with 11 bases separating them. Here the CDR3 reads CASSLAPELETQYF. The CDR3 DNA is TGTGCCAGCAGCTTGGCTCCAGAGCTGGAGACCCAGTACTTC.

Concerning this clone: At the DNA level, this CDR3 is encoded by other sequences in the same sample as well. The chain is built from TRBV30 and TRBJ1-1; maybe TRBD1 (5 bases). Looked up from germline, CDR1 is GTSNPN and CDR2 is SVGIG (reference sequence). The V gene lost 0 bases and the J gene lost 4 bases, with 12 bases spanning the gap. The CDR3 is 14 amino acids. The CDR3 bases are TGTGCCTGGAGTGTACCCTTGGGGGGCACTGAAGCTTTCTTT. This encodes CAWSVPLGGTEAFF.

V is TRBV4-1 and J is TRBJ1-2; D call uncertain. This CDR3 comprises 16 residues. Germline V gives CDR1 MGHRA, CDR2 YSYEKL. Trimming left V 2 bases short and J 2 bases short, with 15 bases between. CDR3 in amino acids: CASSQTAPSYNYGYTF. The CDR3 DNA follows: TGCGCCAGCAGCCAAACGGCACCTTCTTACAACTATGGCTACACCTTC.